Following are 18 T cell receptor beta chains from one sample sequenced in a study of blood T cell repertoires in COVID-19 (dated by TCRdb to the early 2020s). Receptors were amplified or captured by the immunoSEQ multiplex PCR assay. The immuneACCESS repertoire file appears here via TCRdb, limited to in-frame rearrangements. These files lack a portion of the clones; in checked studies, under half of the deficit traces to unresolved V genes, and the cause of the others is not known. For this sample there are 250,000 or so clones; approximately 86% appear just once. Of the sample, just under 9% falls within the top ten clones. The sample comprised peripheral blood. These receptors were collected from a man in his forties with active or convalescent COVID-19.

This sequence joins TRBV7-9 and TRBJ2-7; 7 bases agree with TRBD2. Germline CDR1 SEHNR, CDR2 FQNEAQ (reference sequence). With V trimmed by 1 base and J by 6 bases, 6 bases remained unmatched. The CDR3 sequence is 14 residues long. The CDR3 loop is CASSLDLAAGEQYF. Written as DNA, the CDR3 is TGTGCCAGCAGCTTAGATCTAGCGGCCGGCGAGCAGTACTTC.

The CDR3 region is CASQGEETQYF. CDR3 in DNA: TGTGCCAGCCAGGGGGAAGAGACCCAGTACTTC. The chain combines TRBV27 with TRBJ2-5, with 7 bases matching TRBD1. Losses at the gene ends were 8 bases for V and 3 bases for J; bases not matched to a gene: 0. The CDR3 loop spans 11 amino acids. Germline CDR1 MNHEY, CDR2 SMNVEV (reference sequence).

This clone was seen just once. This chain connects TRBV7-9 to TRBJ2-2; D is unresolved. Trimming shortened V by 5 bases and J by 9 bases, and 13 bases separated the two germline ends. CDR3 length: 13 amino acids. Per germline, CDR1 SEHNR and CDR2 FQNEAQ (reference sequence). The CDR3 sequence: CASSGDTRRELFF. The CDR3 DNA reads TGTGCCAGCAGCGGCGACACTCGTCGGGAGCTGTTTTTT.

This rearrangement joins TRBV10-2 to TRBJ2-2; TRBD2 matches at 7 bases. This CDR3 comprises 13 residues. J gave up 5 bases and V 6 bases, and 3 bases lay outside the gene matches. In germline, CDR1 is WSHSY, CDR2 SAAADI. The CDR3 sequence is CASRGLRTGELFF. For the CDR3, the DNA is TGCGCCAGCAGGGGACTAAGGACCGGGGAGCTGTTTTTT.

This clone was seen just once. The chain uses TRBV5-4 and TRBJ1-6; the D gene is possibly TRBD1 (5 bases). Germline V gene lookup returns CDR1 SGHNT and CDR2 YYREEE (reference sequence). Between the trimmed V and J ends, which lost 3 bases and 8 bases, there was a span of 15 bases. The CDR3 has 15 residues. The CDR3 reads CASSWGGYLDSPLHF. CDR3 in DNA: TGTGCCAGCAGCTGGGGGGGTTATTTGGATTCACCCCTCCACTTT.

This clone was counted once. This sequence joins TRBV6-4 and TRBJ1-5; 8 bases fit TRBD1. J lost 7 bases, V lost 6 bases, and 2 bases had no gene match. This CDR3 has 12 residues. Germline CDR1 and CDR2: MRHNA and SNTAGT. CDR3 sequence (DNA): TGTGCCAGCAGGGACAGGGAGCAGCCCCAGCATTTT. Protein: CASRDREQPQHF.

Only one count was recorded for this clone. The chain couples TRBV30 to TRBJ2-5; TRBD1 agrees at 9 bases. CDR1 is GTSNPN, CDR2 SVGIG, per germline (reference sequence). The CDR3 runs 14 residues. V gave up 0 bases and J gave up 4 bases; unmatched junction bases: 3. For the CDR3, the DNA is TGTGCCTGGAGTGTTGGGACAGGGAGAGAGACCCAGTACTTC. It codes for CAWSVGTGRETQYF.

The genes are TRBV13 and TRBJ2-5; tentative D call: TRBD1 (5 bases). Looked up from germline, CDR1 is PRHDT and CDR2 is FYEKMQ (reference sequence). With 4 bases removed from V and 5 bases from J, the gap between germline ends came to 11 bases. The CDR3 consists of 13 residues. The CDR3 spells CASSYGHPETQYF. Here the CDR3 DNA reads TGTGCCAGCAGCTACGGACATCCGGAGACCCAGTACTTC.

The chain recombines TRBV5-1 with TRBJ1-1; D not certain. With 5 bases removed from V and 2 bases from J, the gap between germline ends came to 7 bases. CDR1 and CDR2 (germline): SGHRS, YFSETQ. The CDR3 extends over 12 amino acids. This CDR3 is CASRQPNTEAFF. CDR3 in DNA: TGCGCCAGCAGACAGCCCAACACTGAAGCTTTCTTT. The full variable domain, in which reference TRBV5-1 and TRBJ1-1 provide the parts outside the CDR3, is KAGVTQTPRYLIKTRGQQVTLSCSPISGHRSVSWYQQTPGQGLQFLFEYFSETQRNKGNFPGRFSGRQFSNSRSEMNVSTLELGDSALYLCASRQPNTEAFFGQGTRLTVV.

This clone is a singleton in its sample. The chain recombines TRBV5-1 with TRBJ2-2; D gene unclear. Trimming cost V 8 bases and J 3 bases, with 5 bases left between them. This CDR3 has 11 residues. Germline-derived CDR1 and CDR2 are SGHRS and YFSETQ. The CDR3 reads CASQYTGELFF. CDR3 DNA: TGCGCCAGTCAGTACACCGGGGAGCTGTTTTTT.

The chain couples TRBV5-4 to TRBJ2-3, with 8 bases identical to TRBD1. V lost 2 bases and J lost 2; bases outside the gene matches: 7. This CDR3 has 16 amino acids. Germline CDR1 reads SGHNT; CDR2 reads YYREEE (reference sequence). The CDR3 DNA reads TGTGCCAGCAGCTTCCCTCGACAGGGGACCACAGATACGCAGTATTTT. Translated: CASSFPRQGTTDTQYF.

This rearrangement joins TRBV6-5 to TRBJ2-1; 8 bases agree with TRBD2. Germline assignment: CDR1 MNHEY and CDR2 SVGAGI. With V trimmed by 5 bases and J by 5 bases, 5 bases remained unmatched. The CDR3 runs 14 residues. CDR3 loop: CASSRTSTDNEQFF. The CDR3, as DNA: TGTGCCAGCAGTAGGACTAGCACTGACAATGAGCAGTTCTTC.

The J gene is TRBJ2-7, the V gene TRBV9; possible D gene TRBD2, 6 bases. The V and J ends lost 4 bases and 3 bases respectively, with 14 bases between them. Germline loops: CDR1 SGDLS, CDR2 YYNGEE. The CDR3 spans 14 residues. The CDR3 region is CASSPRDWDYEQYF. CDR3 DNA: TGTGCCAGCAGCCCCCGGGACTGGGACTACGAGCAGTACTTC.

This sequence joins TRBV6-1 and TRBJ2-6, with a weak D call TRBD2 (6 bases). The CDR3 is 15 amino acids. CDR1 and CDR2 from the germline V gene are MNHNS and SASEGT. V lost 7 bases, J lost 3 bases, and 13 bases lay in between. The CDR3 spells CASTPVGGGANVLTF. The CDR3 DNA reads as TGTGCCAGCACACCCGTGGGGGGTGGGGCCAACGTCCTGACTTTC.

The chain employs TRBV19 and TRBJ1-1; D is uncertain. CDR1 is LNHDA and CDR2 is SQIVND in the germline V gene (reference sequence). The CDR3 spans 12 residues. V was shortened by 3 bases and J by 5 bases, with 7 bases between the two germline ends. CDR3 DNA: TGTGCCAGTAGTATCCAGGAAACTGAAGCTTTCTTT. This encodes CASSIQETEAFF.

This CDR3 reads CASSPDLSSPLHF. CDR3 nucleotides: TGTGCCAGCAGCCCAGACTTGTCTTCACCCCTCCACTTT. V and J are TRBV7-9 and TRBJ1-6; D not resolved. V lost 5 bases to trimming and J lost 9 bases, with 11 bases between them. CDR1 is SEHNR, CDR2 FQNEAQ, per germline (reference sequence). This CDR3 contains 13 residues.

For the CDR3, the DNA is TGCGCCAGCAGCCCCAGCGGGGAGGAGACCCAGTACTTC. This gives the protein CASSPSGEETQYF. J is TRBJ2-5 and V is TRBV4-1, with TRBD2 matching over 7 bases. The V gene's germline CDR1 is MGHRA and CDR2 YSYEKL. With 4 bases clipped from V and 5 bases from J, the junction kept 4 bases outside the gene matches. This CDR3 comprises 13 residues.

J is TRBJ1-2 and V is TRBV7-9; 9 nucleotides match TRBD1. The germline CDR1 and CDR2 sequences are SEHNR and FQNEAQ (reference sequence). The CDR3 loop spans 16 amino acids. Trimming took 5 bases from V and 4 from J; bases not matched to a gene: 11. CDR3 amino acids: CASSGKGTGRFYGYTF. The DNA of the CDR3 is TGTGCCAGCAGCGGCAAAGGGACAGGGAGGTTCTATGGCTACACCTTC. Using reference TRBV7-9 and TRBJ1-2 for the parts outside the CDR3, the full variable domain is DTGVSQNPRHKITKRGQNVTFRCDPISEHNRLYWYRQTLGQGPEFLTYFQNEAQLEKSRLLSDRFSAERPKGSFSTLEIQRTEQGDSAMYLCASSGKGTGRFYGYTFGSGTRLTVV.